One and the same sample provided the 23 T cell receptor beta chains below, sequenced in a study of shared clonotypes between healthy human individuals. This table comes from immunoSEQ multiplex PCR, and its TCRdb copy is limited to in-frame clones, with some not included. The sample yields under 2,000,000 clones, just under 95% seen once. Naive CD8 cells comprised CD45RO-negative, CCR7-positively selected cells, excluding terminally differentiated effector memory CD45RA+ cells. The sample was naive CD8+ T cells sorted from blood. The receptors shown here come from a man between 18 and 35 years old in good health.

This sequence joins TRBV27 and TRBJ2-3; D is uncertain. Trimming shortened V by 1 base and J by 2 bases, and 4 bases separated the two germline ends. The germline V gene encodes CDR1 MNHEY and CDR2 SMNVEV (reference sequence). The CDR3 extends over 13 amino acids. This chain's CDR3 is CASSLWVTDTQYF. The CDR3, as DNA: TGTGCCAGCAGTTTATGGGTCACAGATACGCAGTATTTT.

The rearrangement links TRBV7-6 to TRBJ2-1; 9 bases align to TRBD1. Germline V lookup: CDR1 SGHVS, CDR2 FNYEAQ. The CDR3 is 13 residues long. The trim removed 5 bases at V and 16 bases at J, leaving 12 bases unmatched. CDR3 in amino acids: CASSINPGQGKFF. CDR3 DNA: TGTGCCAGCAGCATAAATCCGGGACAGGGAAAATTCTTC.

DNA for the CDR3: TGTGCCAGCATGAGCGACCCCTACAATGAGCAGTTCTTC. It yields the protein CASMSDPYNEQFF. This chain joins TRBV7-9 and TRBJ2-1, with D unresolved. This CDR3 region has 13 residues. V was trimmed by 7 bases and J by 2 bases, leaving 9 bases between them. The germline V gene encodes CDR1 SEHNR and CDR2 FQNEAQ (reference sequence).

J is TRBJ2-1 and V is TRBV4-1; possible D gene TRBD2, 5 bases. V was clipped by 3 bases and J by 3 bases, with 12 bases between them. The CDR3 totals 15 residues. Germline V gives CDR1 MGHRA, CDR2 YSYEKL. CDR3 protein: CASSQGPRDYNEQFF. The CDR3 DNA is TGCGCCAGCAGCCAGGGTCCCCGGGACTACAATGAGCAGTTCTTC.

This chain links TRBV6-5 with TRBJ2-7; D gene unclear. Between the trimmed V and J ends, which lost 0 bases and 2 bases, there was a span of 14 bases. There are 16 residues in the CDR3. Per the germline V gene, CDR1 is MNHEY and CDR2 is SVGAGI. The CDR3 bases are TGTGCCAGCAGTTACTCATCTGGGCAGAAGGCCTACGAGCAGTACTTC. This sequence encodes CASSYSSGQKAYEQYF.

The V and J genes are TRBV5-6 and TRBJ2-7; 8 positions agree with TRBD1. Germline CDR1 and CDR2: SGHDT and YYEEEE. CDR3 size: 14 residues. Germline trimming cut 3 bases from V and 3 bases from J; bases unmatched to any gene: 5. The CDR3 DNA sequence: TGTGCCAGCAGCTCATGGGGACAGGTCTACGAGCAGTACTTC. The encoded protein is CASSSWGQVYEQYF.

V is TRBV27 and J is TRBJ1-5; D is unclear. Trimming removed 2 bases from V and 6 bases from J, with 8 bases in between. The CDR3 contains 13 residues. Looked up from germline, CDR1 is MNHEY and CDR2 is SMNVEV (reference sequence). Written as DNA, the CDR3 is TGTGCCAGCAGTTTAGAAGGGCTTCAGCCCCAGCATTTT. This encodes CASSLEGLQPQHF.

This chain connects TRBV7-9 to TRBJ2-4; possible D gene TRBD1, 5 bases. V shed 2 bases and J shed 6 bases, with 8 bases lying between them. Germline lookup yields CDR1 SEHNR and CDR2 FQNEAQ (reference sequence). The CDR3 has 13 residues. CDR3 in DNA: TGTGCCAGCAGCTTAAGTGACAGAAACATTCAGTACTTC. This encodes CASSLSDRNIQYF.

J is TRBJ2-1 and V is TRBV27; 9 nucleotides agree with TRBD1. V trimming: 5 bases; J trimming: 8 bases; junction bases outside the gene matches: 7. This CDR3 is 14 amino acids long. Germline loops: CDR1 MNHEY, CDR2 SMNVEV (reference sequence). The CDR3 region is CASSETGGRYEQFF. The CDR3 coding sequence is TGTGCCAGCAGTGAGACAGGGGGTAGATATGAGCAGTTCTTC.

The rearrangement joins TRBV27 to TRBJ2-7; 10 nucleotides line up with TRBD2. Unmatched junction bases numbered 3, after V lost 3 bases and J lost 4 bases. This CDR3 is 14 amino acids long. Germline CDR1 and CDR2: MNHEY and SMNVEV (reference sequence). The CDR3 sequence: CASSFTGLAYEQYF. CDR3 bases: TGTGCCAGCAGTTTTACGGGACTAGCGTACGAGCAGTACTTC.

This chain connects TRBV4-2 to TRBJ2-7; 9 bases map to TRBD1. V dropped 2 bases and J dropped 2; count of bases not matched to a gene: 4. CDR1 LGHNA and CDR2 YNFKEQ come from the germline V gene. The length of the CDR3 is 15 residues. The CDR3 DNA reads TGTGCCAGCAGCCAAACCGGGACAGGGACCTACGAGCAGTACTTC. Its protein is CASSQTGTGTYEQYF.

CDR3 bases: TGTGCCAGCAGTCCCCTTGAGGGGGCTTATACAGATACGCAGTATTTT. It translates to CASSPLEGAYTDTQYF. V usage is TRBV28 and J usage is TRBJ2-3, with 7 positions matching TRBD1. The germline CDR1 and CDR2 sequences are MDHEN and SYDVKM. V trimming: 5 bases; J trimming: 3 bases; junction bases outside the gene matches: 11. The CDR3 sequence is 16 residues long.

The gene calls are TRBV11-2 and TRBJ2-7, with 9 positions matching TRBD1. From germline, CDR1 is SGHAT and CDR2 FQNNGV. This CDR3 is 13 amino acids long. The junction had 5 bases not matched to a gene; V was cut back by 6 bases and J by 5 bases. The CDR3 protein is CASRGTGSDEQYF. The CDR3 region has the DNA TGTGCCAGCAGGGGGACAGGGTCTGACGAGCAGTACTTC. Variable domain in full (rest from reference TRBV11-2 and TRBJ2-7): EAGVAQSPRYKIIEKRQSVAFWCNPISGHATLYWYQQILGQGPKLLIQFQNNGVVDDSQLPKDRFSAERLKGVDSTLKIQPAKLEDSAVYLCASRGTGSDEQYFGPGTRLTVT.

The J gene is TRBJ2-1, the V gene TRBV10-3, with unresolved D. The CDR3 spans 12 residues. From germline, CDR1 is ENHRY and CDR2 SYGVKD. V shed 2 bases and J shed 6 bases, with 5 bases lying between them. The CDR3 loop is CAISERPNEQFF. The DNA for the CDR3 is TGTGCCATCAGTGAGAGGCCCAATGAGCAGTTCTTC.

A single count supports this clone. CDR3 nucleotide sequence: TGTGCCAGCAAAGAGTCGACTAGCGGATTATACAATGAGCAGTTCTTC. Its protein is CASKESTSGLYNEQFF. The chain recombines TRBV27 with TRBJ2-1, with 9 bases identical to TRBD2. CDR3 size: 16 residues. With 7 bases clipped from V and 4 bases from J, the junction kept 11 bases outside the gene matches. Germline V gene sequence: CDR1 MNHEY, CDR2 SMNVEV (reference sequence).

The J gene is TRBJ2-3, the V gene TRBV2; TRBD1 agrees at 7 bases. This CDR3 has 14 residues. CDR1 and CDR2 (germline): SNHLY, FYNNEI. With V trimmed by 7 bases and J by 1 base, 5 bases remained unmatched. Here the CDR3 DNA reads TGTGCCAGCAAAAAGGGGGCCGGCACAGATACGCAGTATTTT. Translation: CASKKGAGTDTQYF.

This clone has just a few counts. At the DNA level, this CDR3 is encoded by other sequences in the same sample as well. V gene TRBV27 combines with J gene TRBJ2-2; D call uncertain. The length of the CDR3 is 12 residues. V was trimmed by 3 bases and J by 4 bases, leaving 3 bases between them. Per germline, CDR1 MNHEY and CDR2 SMNVEV (reference sequence). The CDR3, as DNA: TGTGCCAGCAGTTTCCTCACCGGGGAGCTGTTTTTT. It codes for CASSFLTGELFF.

V and J are TRBV7-9 and TRBJ1-1, with D possibly TRBD1 on 5 matching bases. V was clipped by 4 bases and J by 4 bases, with 13 bases between them. Germline CDR1 and CDR2: SEHNR and FQNEAQ (reference sequence). CDR3 length: 14 residues. The CDR3: CASSYSTGGTEAFF. As DNA, the CDR3 is TGTGCCAGCAGCTATTCAACGGGGGGCACTGAAGCTTTCTTT.

The chain carries TRBV10-2 and TRBJ2-1; 9 bases line up with TRBD1. CDR1 and CDR2 (germline): WSHSY, SAAADI. V gave up 5 bases and J gave up 9 bases; unmatched junction bases: 8. The CDR3 contains 14 residues. Here the CDR3 reads CASSRDRVSVEQFF. The CDR3 bases are TGCGCCAGCAGTCGGGACAGGGTAAGCGTTGAGCAGTTCTTC.

This clone was seen just once. The chain employs TRBV11-3 and TRBJ1-1, with TRBD1 as a possible D gene (5 bases). V lost 2 bases and J 1 base, leaving 11 bases between the germline ends. The germline gives CDR1 SGHNT, CDR2 YENEEA. CDR3 length: 15 amino acids. The CDR3 DNA reads TGTGCCAGCAGCTTAAAGGGGCAGGGGAACACTGAAGCTTTCTTT. As protein: CASSLKGQGNTEAFF.

The V gene is TRBV2, the J gene TRBJ2-7; TRBD2 matches at 7 bases. The germline CDR1 and CDR2 sequences are SNHLY and FYNNEI. The length of the CDR3 is 15 residues. V gave up 5 bases and J gave up 4 bases; unmatched junction bases: 11. CDR3 in amino acids: CASSPPTGGGYEQYF. The CDR3 bases are TGTGCCAGCAGTCCCCCCACGGGGGGAGGATACGAGCAGTACTTC.

A remark on this clone: A read error may produce the germline difference seen at one junction end. V is TRBV5-1 and J is TRBJ2-1; D unclear. The CDR3 sequence is 15 residues long. Germline V lookup: CDR1 SGHRS, CDR2 YFSETQ. CDR3 DNA sequence: TGTGCCAGCAGCTTTAGTCCTGGGGTGATAGCAGAGCAGTTCTTC. Its protein is CASSFSPGVIAEQFF.

This chain joins TRBV28 and TRBJ2-7, with 9 bases fitting TRBD1. The CDR3 is made up of 16 amino acids. With V trimmed by 6 bases and J by 5 bases, 14 bases remained unmatched. Germline-derived CDR1 and CDR2 are MDHEN and SYDVKM. Here the CDR3 reads CASSRQGVPPTHEQYF. CDR3 in DNA: TGTGCCAGCAGCCGACAGGGGGTCCCTCCTACCCACGAGCAGTACTTC. The full variable domain, its missing parts supplied by reference TRBV28 and TRBJ2-7, is DVKVTQSSRYLVKRTGEKVFLECVQDMDHENMFWYRQDPGLGLRLIYFSYDVKMKEKGDIPEGYSVSREKKERFSLILESASTNQTSMYLCASSRQGVPPTHEQYFGPGTRLTVT.